The TCR beta chain described here comes from a study of cytomegalovirus exposure and HLA in healthy donors. The PCR was carried out with 60 Vbeta primers and 13 Jbeta primers. Sequencing was performed with immunoSEQ multiplex PCR; in TCRdb, only in-frame clones are kept and a portion is missing. The sample totals tens of thousands of clones. This CDR3 region has 14 residues. CDR1 is ENHRY, CDR2 SYGVKD, per germline. The V gene lost 4 bases and the J gene lost 2 bases, with 10 bases spanning the gap. The sequenced sample was PBMCs. V gene TRBV10-3 combines with J gene TRBJ2-3; D perhaps matches TRBD2 (6 bases). This clonotype originated in a woman in her thirties or forties in good health and CMV-seronegative. The CDR3 loop is CAISGAGTTDTQYF. The CDR3 nucleotides read TGTGCCATCAGTGGGGCGGGAACCACAGATACGCAGTATTTT.